The following is a T cell receptor (beta chain) sequence with its context. The antigen it binds to is not known. Per-nucleotide qualities are absent, and no much larger clonotype sits a single base away. The record originates from a study of cytomegalovirus exposure and HLA in healthy donors (dated by TCRdb to about 2017). For the study in its entirety: According to an earlier analysis of around 600 of the donors, roughly 180 million T cells yielded some 110 million unique TCR beta sequences and roughly 280 Gb of sequence data. An early release that covered some 630 HLA-typed donors contained approximately 300 gigabases of sequencing data and about 93 million unique TCR sequences. Of the approximately 400 genotyped donors, 75% to 85% were placed in the genetic ancestry cluster associated with self-reported Caucasian donors. The study aimed to test whether signatures of past pathogen exposure could be identified by cataloging public T cell receptors. The T cell repertoires of 700 or so subjects were profiled by immunosequencing and related to cytomegalovirus serostatus. Besides the first cohort of around 670 subjects, a separate validation cohort made up of over 100 different subjects was used. To predict cytomegalovirus infection status, the study combined high-throughput TCR immunosequencing, statistical association of individual TCRs with disease status, and machine learning. To study patterns of TCR occurrence, a later analysis re-analyzed previously published TCR beta repertoires from 666 donors and added high-resolution HLA genotyping. The later analysis used no new phenotypic data to find candidate immune exposures, relying instead on TCR beta sequences and their occurrence across donors. An earlier analysis of several hundred of the donors used high-throughput TCR beta sequencing to judge whether each TCR beta V gene segment behaved as functional or pseudogenic. Donor age, sex, ethnicity and CMV serostatus were compiled alongside the repertoire data. Genome-wide SNP genotypes for about three fifths of the roughly 700 donors were used in a later genetic analysis, which treated that subset as a discovery cohort. Every repertoire in the discovery cohort had been generated on one and the same sequencing platform. Class I and class II HLA loci were covered by the typing at four-digit resolution. The number of typed donors differed by locus: roughly 620-640 for A, B, C, DRB1 and DQB1; some 540 for DQA1; around 610 for DPA1; and roughly 490 for DPB1. Four to six DR-DQ haplotypes were handled as single units for association and clustering because linkage in the cohort was strong. Among about 360 genotyped donors of the cohort, an average of about 240,000 unique TCR beta nucleotide sequences were sequenced per donor, around 20% of them non-productive. Overall results and qualifications from the work: A few of the identified cytomegalovirus-associated TCR beta chains were confirmed in vitro to be specific for cytomegalovirus antigens. This cohort had only TCR beta chains sequenced, and the lack of alpha or paired-chain data limited which features could be detected. The classifier was reported to diagnose cytomegalovirus status with high specificity and sensitivity in both the original and validation cohorts. Most TCR sequences were seen in very few donors, while some public TCRs were found in many individuals. It was suggested by the authors that the approach could potentially be generalized to other disease states and immunological phenotypes. Because counts were too low, roughly 17 rarely observed V segments, including chromosome 9 orphons, were left out of the earlier analysis of 500 to 750 of the donors. An association between a missense DCLRE1C variant and V-gene and J-gene trimming of TCR beta chains was found in a later genetic analysis and replicated in an independent cohort. In a later analysis, TCR association rates were found to vary across HLA loci, with the most associated TCRs seen for DRB1 alleles and the fewest for HLA-C alleles. Compared with equally common non-associated chains, HLA-associated TCR beta chains in a later analysis were more clonally expanded and had lower generation probabilities. The presence/absence analyses assumed that sequencing depth was roughly uniform across donors, and that assumption may not be true. According to a later analysis, parvovirus B19, influenza, CMV and Epstein-Barr virus appeared linked to several top co-occurrence clusters. A later analysis associated some 17,000 TCR beta sequences with specific HLA alleles at a false discovery rate of 0.05. When HLA alleles, especially DR and DQ, strongly co-occurred, attributing TCR associations to individual alleles was difficult. For the cohort, immune exposure information was limited to CMV serostatus. According to a later genetic analysis, donors in an Asian-associated ancestry cluster had fewer N-insertions in productive TCRs than the approximately 610-donor mean. In an earlier analysis of around 500 of the donors, most TCR beta V segments appeared in productive rearrangements about 87% or about 30% of the time, broadly matching IMGT annotations. A group of highly shared sequence variants was considered likely to be a technical artifact of the sequencing pipeline. According to a later analysis, most CMV-associated TCR beta chains appeared to be HLA-restricted, and the HLA associations seemed to be driven largely by CMV exposure. Some IMGT-functional V segments, including TRBV6-2 and TRBV6-3, could not be distinguished by the 87-base-pair reads and were therefore excluded. In the study, about 150 TCR beta chains were listed as associated with cytomegalovirus. A further reported finding was that TCR beta sequences accurately predicted the HLA-A and HLA-B alleles for most subjects in the first cohort. Correlated functional status among segregating V segments might reflect linkage disequilibrium, but an unknown experimental factor could not be ruled out. HLA typing was unavailable for some donors at each locus, so association tests used only the typed subset.

Library preparation employed the immunoSEQ multiplex PCR assay. The multiplex PCR relied on a mix of 60 forward primers for TCR Vbeta segments and 13 reverse primers for TCR Jbeta segments. Amplification of the CDR3 region of rearranged TCR beta genes was performed with a multiplex PCR assay on genomic DNA. On the Illumina HiSeq System, the amplified TCR beta libraries were sequenced as 87-base-pair reads. The paper's processing steps were these. A later analysis counted about 80 million unique TCR beta chains across the 650 to 800 repertoires, and roughly 10 million of these chains were shared by at least two donors. A nearest-neighbor algorithm error-corrected the raw reads and collapsed the reads into unique sequences, merging closely related sequences to remove PCR and sequencing errors. To assign V, D and J gene segments, CDR3 sequences were aligned to IMGT reference sequences. Each retained sequence needed at least a six-nucleotide match to both a V gene segment and a J gene segment. A rearrangement counted as productive if the CDR3 had no stop codons and remained in frame with V and J, and every other rearrangement counted as non-productive. CDR3 was defined by IMGT convention, running from the second conserved V-encoded cysteine to the conserved J-encoded phenylalanine. The earlier analysis of fewer than 750 of the donors excluded sequences that lacked an unambiguous match to a single V gene segment. In an earlier analysis of several hundred of the donors, V segments were called functional above 56.7% productive rearrangements and were called segregating when the between-donor standard deviation exceeded 5%. A statistical classification framework was built to diagnose cytomegalovirus status from the catalog of TCR beta chain sequences. V and J gene assignment, in a later analysis, came from comparing TCR nucleotide sequences with IMGT/GENE-DB human TR gene sequences. A later analysis assigned CDR3 sequences and most-parsimonious VDJ recombination scenarios with the TCRdist pipeline. A later analysis defined each TCR beta chain by its CDR3 amino acid sequence plus V-gene family, and excluded reads lacking a unique V-gene family. A later analysis removed roughly 590 highly shared, low-generation-probability nucleotide sequences to deal with suspected cross-contamination and a sequencing artifact. In a later analysis, a clonal expansion index was calculated for each public chain from normalized within-repertoire ranks of inferred template counts. Generation probabilities in a later analysis came from a VDJ recombination model fitted to out-of-frame rearrangements, and those results were checked against IGoR. In a later analysis, hypergeometric tests were used to score TCR-TCR, TCR-HLA and TCR-CMV co-occurrence, with a repertoire-size bias correction applied to TCR pairs. A later analysis estimated false discovery rates by permuting HLA or CMV assignments 20 times. In a later analysis, co-occurring TCRs were grouped using DBSCAN, with TCRdist sequence similarity added in when clustering inside HLA-allele-positive subsets. Repertoires with fewer than 30,000 or more than 120,000 public chains, plus five repertoires with anomalous nucleotide sharing, were excluded from co-occurrence clustering. TCRdb's version of the immuneACCESS table is confined to in-frame rearrangements and falls short of the full clone set. An unresolved V gene accounts for under half of the shortfall where checked; the remainder is of unknown origin. V and J calls plus clone size are reproduced from that table; the DNA served to infer D and trimming. This sample is represented by about 84,000 clones; just under 80% of them were singletons. Around 2.5% of the sample comes from the top ten.

The cohort consisted of more than 650 healthy bone marrow donors. Cohort members were all nominally healthy when sampled, although unrecorded immune exposures were likely present. The donor tested CMV seropositive and was one of the 289 seropositive cohort members. Every donor gave a peripheral blood sample, and the peripheral blood mononuclear cells from that sample were used for TCR beta sequencing. The Qiagen DNeasy Blood Extraction Kit was used to extract genomic DNA from the blood cell samples. There are 18 amino acids in the CDR3, from cysteine to phenylalanine inclusive. The retained sequence is limited to the CDR3, 54 bases, with the frame set at the first base. According to the germline V gene, CDR1 reads MGHRA and CDR2 reads YSYEKL. V was cut back by 3 bases and J by 7 bases, leaving a gap of 27 bases between them.

The clonotype originates from a male donor in good health and CMV-seropositive. The sequence joins TRBV4-1 to TRBJ1-2, with the D gene uncertain. Sample: PBMCs. The nucleotide sequence is TGCGCCAGCAGCCAGCTTCATGAGAACCGTAGAATTCCGTCTGGCTACACCTTC. Its protein reads: CASSQLHENRRIPSGYTF.